These 13 T cell receptor beta chains were all obtained from the same sample, sequenced in a study of CXCR3-negative and CXCR3-positive naive CD8 T cells (dated by TCRdb to about 2019). The instrument given in TCRdb is NextSeq 550. The Human TCR Profiling Kit (MiLaboratory) was used to prepare UMI-labeled 5' RACE TRB cDNA libraries. TCRdb reprocessed the reads and lists each CDR3 protein sequence as a single entry, with no DNA. This sample's table lists about 40,000 distinct CDR3 sequences. 9.5% to 12% of the sample goes to the ten largest clones. The sequenced sample consisted of memory CD8+ T cells from blood. According to the study, the label for this sample's cell subset or site signals: conventional CD8+ memory T cells (TMEM), sorted as controls. These TCRs come from a human donor in good health. Some clones in this sample may be carry-over from other donors' samples.

The chain links TRBV3-1 to TRBJ2-3; no DNA is available, so the TRBD2 call from TCRdb remains unchecked. There are 19 residues in the CDR3. CDR1 and CDR2 (germline): LGHDT, YNNKEL (reference sequence). This CDR3 reads CASSQDPSGGMSSTDTQYF.

The chain joins TRBV28 to TRBJ2-1. CDR3 length: 11 amino acids. Per the germline V gene, CDR1 is MDHEN and CDR2 is SYDVKM. CDR3 sequence: CASSFGVEQFF.

The chain recombines TRBV7-8 with TRBJ1-2; TCRdb gives TRBD1 as the D gene, but with no DNA this cannot be confirmed. The CDR3 consists of 14 residues. The germline gives CDR1 SGHVS, CDR2 FQNEAQ. CDR3: CASSSGQGGNGYTF.

The J gene is TRBJ2-2, the V gene TRBV29-1; TCRdb names TRBD2, which stays unverified in the absence of DNA. CDR1 and CDR2 (germline): SQVTM, ANQGSEA. This CDR3 spans 14 amino acids. The CDR3 spells CSVETGNTAGELFF.

The genes are TRBV20-1 and TRBJ2-1; TCRdb's assignment of TRBD1 cannot be checked, as there is no DNA. Germline lookup yields CDR1 DFQATT and CDR2 SNEGSKA (reference sequence). This CDR3 is built from 16 residues. This CDR3 reads CSARDFSGGEYNEQFF.

The CDR3 sequence: CASRDHRGGLAEAFF. The genes are TRBV6-2 or TRBV6-3 and TRBJ1-1. Germline CDR1 is MNHEY and CDR2 is SVGEGT. CDR3 size: 15 residues.

The chain is built from TRBV3-1 and TRBJ2-7; TCRdb proposes TRBD1, but this gene call is untestable without DNA. This CDR3 contains 13 residues. Germline CDR1 LGHDT, CDR2 YNNKEL (reference sequence). The CDR3 sequence is CASSSGDVYEQYF.

The chain recombines TRBV29-1 with TRBJ2-2; TCRdb selects TRBD1, and the lack of DNA leaves this call unchecked. The CDR3 loop spans 13 amino acids. The germline CDR1 and CDR2 sequences are SQVTM and ANQGSEA. CDR3: CSVVSGDTGELFF.

The chain's CDR3 is CASSLGDRDYEQYF. J is TRBJ2-7 and V is TRBV7-2; as DNA is missing, the TRBD1 call by TCRdb cannot be tested. Germline CDR1 is SGHTA and CDR2 is FQGNSA. CDR3 size: 14 residues.

The rearrangement uses TRBV27 and TRBJ2-7; TCRdb lists TRBD2, though no DNA is available to test this call. CDR3 length: 15 amino acids. Germline CDR1 reads MNHEY; CDR2 reads SMNVEV (reference sequence). CDR3 loop: CASSSIAGGSSKQYF.

This chain connects TRBV27 to TRBJ1-1. Germline-derived CDR1 and CDR2 are MNHEY and SMNVEV (reference sequence). There are 13 residues in the CDR3. Here the CDR3 reads CASSSTVVTEAFF.

This chain joins TRBV4-1 and TRBJ2-7; as DNA is missing, the TRBD1 call by TCRdb cannot be tested. This CDR3 spans 15 amino acids. Per germline, CDR1 MGHRA and CDR2 YSYEKL. CDR3 in amino acids: CASSHIQGGISEQYF.

V gene TRBV11-2 combines with J gene TRBJ2-5; TCRdb reports TRBD1, a call that lacks DNA to check it against. In germline, CDR1 is SGHAT, CDR2 FQNNGV. This CDR3 is built from 15 residues. The CDR3 spells CASSPLTQIQETQYF.